This T cell receptor beta chain emerged from a study of CD8+ T cells in alopecia areata. Study summary: Oral tofacitinib (5 to 10 mg twice daily) was administered to treated patients. Patients took tofacitinib for 6 to 18 months, followed by 6 drug-free months.

Germline CDR1 and CDR2: LNHDA and SQIVND (reference sequence). CDR3 length: 17 amino acids. With V trimmed by 3 bases and J by 6 bases, 11 bases remained unmatched. Study outcomes and limitations: The study found higher clonality in lesional than normal scalp, especially in alopecia totalis/universalis. It was less clear whether patients shared TCRs than it was in mice, possibly because of HLA.

Indicated treatment: oral pan-JAK inhibitor, 5-10 mg twice daily. As the sequencing template, cDNA was produced by extracting RNA and reverse transcribing it. Assay used: immunoSEQ multiplex PCR; TCRdb lists only in-frame clones, some missing. The sample lists about 200,000 clones; around three fifths were seen once. About this clone itself: Its antigen is currently unknown.

The TCR originated in a human donor with alopecia areata. J is TRBJ1-5 and V is TRBV19; TRBD1 agrees at 10 bases. The sample consisted of CD4+ T cells sorted from blood, taken around week 47, from a patient treated with tofacitinib. The CDR3 coding sequence is TGTGCCAGTAGTATCCGGACCGGGACAGGGGCGGCTCAGCCCCAGCATTTT. This translates into CASSIRTGTGAAQPQHF.